This T cell receptor beta chain was captured by sequencing in a study of identical twins. Germline V gene lookup returns CDR1 SGHRS and CDR2 YFSETQ. The CDR3 length is 15 residues. V was shortened by 2 bases and J by 5 bases, with 14 bases between the two germline ends. TCRdb re-analysed the 5' RACE reads in MiXCR, keeping a single row per CDR3 protein. The sample includes 400,000 to 500,000 distinct CDR3 sequences, approximately 17% seen only once; the top ten take around 10%. The table lists this clonotype with many counts. This receptor was identified in a man aged 50-59 years in good health. Sequencing was carried out using naive T cells sorted from blood. The chain couples TRBV5-1 to TRBJ2-1, with D possibly matching TRBD1 (6 bases). DNA of the CDR3: TGCGCCAGCAGCTTCCCCGGGACAAGCAACAATGAGCAGTTCTTC. Protein: CASSFPGTSNNEQFF.